This T cell receptor (beta chain) was retrieved from a study of blood T cell repertoires in COVID-19. Background on the study: Sample material is recorded as cDNA or gDNA derived from T cells, B-cell-depleted T cells, or PBMCs.

This clone was seen a single time. The germline gives CDR1 MNHEY, CDR2 SVGAGI. Trimming at V came to 9 bases and at J to 10 bases, leaving 8 bases not matched to a gene. The CDR3 runs 13 residues. Per the study methods: By means of reference gene primer amplification, nucleated cell counts were estimated. TCRdb keeps only in-frame clones here, not all; method: immunoSEQ multiplex PCR. V, J and clone size are taken as reported in that table, and D and trimming were inferred from the DNA itself. The sample has over 60,000 clones; 80% to 90% are singletons. The sequencing input was peripheral blood. The V and J genes are TRBV6-5 and TRBJ2-1, with TRBD2 matching 11 bases. The clonotype was recovered from a man at least 80 years old with acute or convalescent COVID-19. The CDR3 reads CASRLAGLREQFF. The CDR3 bases are TGTGCCAGTCGACTAGCGGGGCTCAGGGAGCAGTTCTTC.